Below, 29 T cell receptor beta chains from the same sample are listed, as sequenced in a study of human T cells and chemical hapten exposure. Time point of the sample: pre-sensitization, week 0. Treatment in this sample: therapeutic diphenylcyclopropenone sensitization with weekly scalp DPC. One entry per CDR3 protein results from TCRdb running MiXCR on the RACE reads. The repertoire consists of more than 250,000 distinct CDR3 sequences, with more than 6.5% occurring once and the leading ten covering over 2%. The sample consisted of whole blood, taken in connection with sensitization to the hapten diphenylcyclopropenone (DPC). These receptors were obtained from a middle-aged woman with alopecia areata. Some clones in this sample may be carry-over from other donors' samples.

This clonotype was detected only a few times. This chain joins TRBV7-9 and TRBJ2-1; no firm D call. Germline lookup yields CDR1 SEHNR and CDR2 FQNEAQ (reference sequence). The CDR3 has 16 residues. V lost 5 bases and J lost 0, with 14 bases in between. CDR3 amino acids: CASSNPLAISYNEQFF. Here the CDR3 DNA reads TGTGCCAGCAGCAACCCTCTGGCCATCTCCTACAATGAGCAGTTCTTC.

In this sample, this clonotype turned up many times. The V gene is TRBV7-2, the J gene TRBJ2-1; D is unclear. Per the germline V gene, CDR1 is SGHTA and CDR2 is FQGNSA. CDR3 size: 15 residues. Trimming took off 2 bases at V and 4 bases at J, with 12 bases between the two ends. In nucleotides, the CDR3 is TGTGCCAGCAGCTTAACCAGCGCCGATTACAATGAGCAGTTCTTC. Residues: CASSLTSADYNEQFF.

The J gene is TRBJ2-1, the V gene TRBV20-1, with D maybe TRBD2 (6 bases). The CDR3 runs 12 residues. Trimming removed 6 bases at V and 4 bases at J, with 10 bases between. Looked up from germline, CDR1 is DFQATT and CDR2 is SNEGSKA (reference sequence). The CDR3 DNA reads as TGCAGTGCCCAGCGGGCTTACAATGAGCAGTTCTTC. Translating it yields CSAQRAYNEQFF.

This clonotype appeared a few times. This sequence joins TRBV7-2 and TRBJ1-5, with TRBD1 as a possible D gene (6 bases). Between the trimmed V and J ends, which lost 5 bases and 0 bases, there was a span of 14 bases. CDR1 is SGHTA and CDR2 is FQGNSA in the germline V gene. This CDR3 comprises 16 residues. CDR3 nucleotide sequence: TGTGCCAGCAGCCCTATAGGGGGGTATAGCAATCAGCCCCAGCATTTT. This encodes CASSPIGGYSNQPQHF. The whole variable domain, filled in from reference TRBV7-2 and TRBJ1-5, reads GAGVSQSPSNKVTEKGKDVELRCDPISGHTALYWYRQSLGQGLEFLIYFQGNSAPDKSGLPSDRFSAERTGGSVSTLTIQRTQQEDSAVYLCASSPIGGYSNQPQHFGDGTRLSIL.

This clonotype appeared a few times. The chain links TRBV5-1 to TRBJ2-6; no reliable D call. The ends were cut back, 5 bases at V and 0 bases at J, with 15 bases in the middle. The V gene's germline CDR1 is SGHRS and CDR2 YFSETQ. The CDR3 spans 17 residues. Here the CDR3 reads CASRSAYSISGANVLTF. The CDR3 DNA reads as TGCGCCAGCAGGTCCGCCTATAGTATCTCTGGGGCCAACGTCCTGACTTTC.

This clonotype was recorded at least ten times. The DNA for the CDR3 is TGTGCCAGCAGTCTCACGGCGGGGGGCTACGAGCAGTACTTC. Translating gives CASSLTAGGYEQYF. The gene calls are TRBV6-2 or TRBV6-3 and TRBJ2-7; 8 positions match TRBD2. Germline lookup yields CDR1 MNHEY and CDR2 SVGEGT. The CDR3 extends over 14 amino acids. V was clipped by 5 bases and J by 3 bases; unmatched bases: 6.

In this sample, this clonotype turned up a few times. This chain uses TRBV20-1 with TRBJ1-1; D not resolved. Germline V gives CDR1 DFQATT, CDR2 SNEGSKA (reference sequence). CDR3 length equals 12 residues. Trimming took 5 bases from V and 4 from J, leaving 11 bases between them. CDR3 nucleotide sequence: TGCAGTGCTTCCCGGGATTCCACTGAAGCTTTCTTT. This translates into CSASRDSTEAFF.

In this sample, this clonotype turned up a few times. This chain uses TRBV7-2 with TRBJ1-5; possibly TRBD1 for D (6 bases). The germline V gene has CDR1 SGHTA and CDR2 FQGNSA. V was pared by 4 bases and J by 6 bases, with 10 bases between. The CDR3 spans 13 residues. The CDR3 reads CASSYVTGQPQHF. CDR3 in DNA: TGTGCCAGCAGCTACGTGACAGGTCAGCCCCAGCATTTT.

V and J are TRBV6-5 and TRBJ2-1; D may correspond to TRBD1 or TRBD2 (5 bases each). V lost 7 bases and J lost 4, with 20 bases in between. Germline V gives CDR1 MNHEY, CDR2 SVGAGI. This CDR3 spans 16 amino acids. Here the CDR3 reads CASNPHSGRGYNEQFF. In DNA form, the CDR3 reads TGTGCCAGCAATCCACACTCGGGACGAGGGTACAATGAGCAGTTCTTC.

The V gene is TRBV20-1, the J gene TRBJ2-3; the D gene is possibly TRBD2 (5 bases). The CDR3 runs to 18 residues. The germline V gene encodes CDR1 DFQATT and CDR2 SNEGSKA (reference sequence). Trimming cost V 7 bases and J 0 bases, with 26 bases left between them. CDR3 region: CSGEGSSALKRSTDTQYF. The DNA of the CDR3 is TGCAGTGGAGAGGGTAGCAGTGCCTTAAAAAGGAGCACAGATACGCAGTATTTT.

J is TRBJ2-3 and V is TRBV2, with a tentative D call TRBD2 (6 bases). V lost 3 bases and J 5 bases, leaving 9 bases between the germline ends. Germline CDR1 SNHLY, CDR2 FYNNEI. The CDR3 length is 13 residues. The CDR3 reads CASSDAEGDTQYF. CDR3 DNA: TGTGCCAGCAGTGACGCGGAGGGAGATACGCAGTATTTT. Combining the CDR3 with reference TRBV2 and TRBJ2-3 gives the whole variable domain EPEVTQTPSHQVTQMGQEVILRCVPISNHLYFYWYRQILGQKVEFLVSFYNNEISEKSEIFDDQFSVERPDGSNFTLKIRSTKLEDSAMYFCASSDAEGDTQYFGPGTRLTVL.

This clonotype has more than one count but fewer than ten. The chain is built from TRBV4-3 and TRBJ1-1, with D unresolved. Germline-derived CDR1 and CDR2 are LGHNA and YSLEER. The germline V and J ends were trimmed by 4 bases and 4 bases, with 13 bases remaining between them. The CDR3 runs 14 residues. Written as DNA, the CDR3 is TGCGCCAGCAGCCGCACCCTGGCGTCCACTGAAGCTTTCTTT. It yields the protein CASSRTLASTEAFF.

This clonotype was seen repeatedly, ten times or more. This chain joins TRBV28 and TRBJ1-1, with a weak D call TRBD1 (5 bases). CDR1 is MDHEN, CDR2 SYDVKM, per germline. The CDR3 covers 17 residues. V was clipped by 4 bases and J by 0 bases, with 18 bases between them. CDR3 coding DNA: TGTGCCAGCAGTTCCCTCCTCGCAGGGACCATGAACACTGAAGCTTTCTTT. It is translated as CASSSLLAGTMNTEAFF.

This clonotype was seen a handful of times. V is TRBV9 and J is TRBJ2-7; TRBD2 matches 8 bases. J gave up 1 base and V 3 bases, and 15 bases lay outside the gene matches. CDR3 length: 18 amino acids. Germline CDR1 and CDR2: SGDLS and YYNGEE. CDR3 residues: CASSAGAGVAAGSYEQYF. The CDR3 DNA sequence: TGTGCCAGCAGCGCAGGAGCGGGAGTAGCAGCGGGGTCCTACGAGCAGTACTTC. Full variable domain (rest looked up from reference TRBV9 and TRBJ2-7): DSGVTQTPKHLITATGQRVTLRCSPRSGDLSVYWYQQSLDQGLQFLIQYYNGEERAKGNILERFSAQQFPDLHSELNLSSLELGDSALYFCASSAGAGVAAGSYEQYFGPGTRLTVT.

This clonotype was recorded many times. The chain employs TRBV6-4 and TRBJ2-2, with D tentatively TRBD2 (5 bases). Trimming took off 3 bases at V and 5 bases at J, with 7 bases between the two ends. CDR1 is MRHNA, CDR2 SNTAGT, per germline. The CDR3 is made up of 13 amino acids. Written as DNA, the CDR3 is TGTGCCAGCAGTGAGAGGGATACCGGGGAGCTGTTTTTT. It specifies CASSERDTGELFF.

This clonotype was detected ten times or more. The chain combines TRBV29-1 with TRBJ2-5; TRBD2 is a possible D gene (5 bases). With 3 bases removed from V and 4 bases from J, the gap between germline ends came to 9 bases. Germline loops: CDR1 SQVTM, CDR2 ANQGSEA. The CDR3 has 12 residues. The CDR3 is CSVDAAGETQYF. The CDR3 DNA follows: TGCAGCGTTGATGCTGCGGGAGAGACCCAGTACTTC.

In this sample, this clonotype turned up many times. The rearrangement joins TRBV18 to TRBJ2-3; 7 positions agree with TRBD2. The CDR3 spans 15 residues. CDR1 and CDR2 (germline): KGHSH, LQKENI. The V and J ends lost 6 bases and 4 bases, in that order; junction bases with no gene match: 10. DNA of the CDR3: TGTGCCAGCTCGCTCAGGGTGAGCGGGGCAGATACGCAGTATTTT. Translated, it gives CASSLRVSGADTQYF.

J is TRBJ2-5 and V is TRBV7-2, with 15 nucleotides matching TRBD2. With 6 bases clipped from V and 5 bases from J, the junction kept 10 bases outside the gene matches. The germline V gene has CDR1 SGHTA and CDR2 FQGNSA. This CDR3 region has 17 residues. CDR3 sequence reads: CASSQGLAGGLGETQYF. Written as DNA, the CDR3 is TGTGCCAGCAGTCAAGGACTAGCGGGAGGGCTGGGGGAGACCCAGTACTTC.

This clonotype was recorded many times. The chain has TRBV7-3 and TRBJ2-5; perhaps TRBD1 as D (6 bases). This CDR3 has 16 residues. Germline values: CDR1 SGHTA, CDR2 FQGTGA. Between the trimmed V and J ends, which lost 5 bases and 4 bases, there was a span of 20 bases. CDR3 DNA: TGTGCCAGCAGCCAAGGGGCGAACAGGGTTGGAGAGACCCAGTACTTC. Amino acids: CASSQGANRVGETQYF. The full variable domain, with the rest looked up from reference TRBV7-3 and TRBJ2-5, is GAGVSQTPSNKVTEKGKYVELRCDPISGHTALYWYRQSLGQGPEFLIYFQGTGAADDSGLPNDRFFAVRPEGSVSTLKIQRTERGDSAVYLCASSQGANRVGETQYFGPGTRLLVL.

The chain is built from TRBV12-3 or TRBV12-4 and TRBJ1-1; a possible D gene is TRBD1 (5 bases). The CDR3 totals 13 residues. The V end was cut by 5 bases, the J end by 7 bases, with 14 bases between. CDR3 in amino acids: CASSLGALFEAFF. CDR3 bases: TGTGCCAGCAGTCTAGGGGCCTTATTTGAAGCTTTCTTT.

Regarding this clonotype: A junction boundary mismatches the germline segment, possibly from a read error. This chain uses TRBV4-2 with TRBJ2-5; D is perhaps TRBD2 (6 bases). CDR3 length equals 16 residues. Germline V CDR1 and CDR2: LGHNA, YNFKEQ. In DNA, the CDR3 is TGTGCCAGCAGCGAAGAGGGACTCTCAGGCCCAGAGACCCAGTACTTC. Its translation is CASSEEGLSGPETQYF.

The gene calls are TRBV12-3 or TRBV12-4 and TRBJ1-2; 7 bases are shared with TRBD1. The CDR3 length is 15 residues. V was clipped by 4 bases and J by 4 bases; unmatched bases: 9. The CDR3 region is CASSSETGTTYGYTF. The DNA for the CDR3 is TGTGCCAGCAGTTCAGAGACAGGGACAACCTATGGCTACACCTTC.

A few counts support this clonotype. CDR3 amino acids: CASSGTGSTDTQYF. The CDR3 coding sequence is TGTGCCAGCAGTGGAACAGGGTCCACAGATACGCAGTATTTT. This chain connects TRBV6-1 to TRBJ2-3; tentatively, D is TRBD1 (6 bases). The germline V and J ends were trimmed by 4 bases and 2 bases, with 10 bases remaining between them. Germline V gene lookup returns CDR1 MNHNS and CDR2 SASEGT. This CDR3 region has 14 residues.

This clonotype was recorded a few times. V gene TRBV7-2 combines with J gene TRBJ1-1; no clear D. The germline gives CDR1 SGHTA, CDR2 FQGNSA. Deletions cut 4 bases from V and 8 bases from J, with 8 bases between. This CDR3 is 11 amino acids long. The CDR3 DNA sequence: TGTGCCAGCAGCTCCCTCTGGGAAGCTTTCTTT. It translates to CASSSLWEAFF.

Points on this clonotype: The final CDR3 position lacks the conserved phenylalanine or tryptophan, pointing to a likely read error. The chain has TRBV28 and TRBJ2-7, with D possibly matching TRBD1 (6 bases). The CDR3 has 15 residues. Germline loops: CDR1 MDHEN, CDR2 SYDVKM. V lost 5 bases to trimming and J lost 3 bases, with 17 bases between them. CDR3 loop: CASSPTGGSNYEQYL. The DNA of the CDR3 is TGTGCCAGCAGTCCGACAGGCGGTAGTAACTACGAGCAGTACCTC.

This clonotype appeared a few times. The chain couples TRBV11-2 to TRBJ1-3, with D tentatively TRBD1 (6 bases). Germline V gene sequence: CDR1 SGHAT, CDR2 FQNNGV. The V gene lost 1 base and the J gene lost 11 bases, with 15 bases spanning the gap. The CDR3 loop spans 14 amino acids. CDR3 bases: TGTGCCAGCAGCTTAGTGGGGTGGACAGACGCCATATATTTT. The encoded protein is CASSLVGWTDAIYF.

The rearrangement joins TRBV27 to TRBJ2-3, with 15 bases lining up with TRBD2. V was pared by 8 bases and J by 4 bases, with 4 bases of the junction left unmatched. Germline V CDR1 and CDR2: MNHEY, SMNVEV (reference sequence). This CDR3 has 15 amino acids. The CDR3 reads CASAGLAGGPDTQYF. In nucleotides, the CDR3 is TGTGCCAGCGCCGGACTAGCGGGAGGGCCAGATACGCAGTATTTT.

This clonotype has just a few counts. The chain uses TRBV29-1 and TRBJ2-3; TRBD2 agrees at 7 bases. J lost 11 bases, V lost 3 bases, and 8 bases had no gene match. The length of the CDR3 is 12 residues. CDR1 SQVTM and CDR2 ANQGSEA come from the germline V gene. The CDR3 coding sequence is TGCAGCGTTGAGTTGGTGGGAGGGGTGCAGTATTTT. It encodes CSVELVGGVQYF.

The rearrangement uses TRBV7-8 and TRBJ2-7; no definite D call. Germline CDR1 and CDR2: SGHVS and FQNEAQ. The CDR3 is 17 residues long. The V end was cut by 2 bases, the J end by 2 bases, with 19 bases between. This CDR3 is CASSLLSAPGLPYEQYF. The CDR3 bases are TGTGCCAGCAGCTTACTTTCGGCACCTGGGTTGCCCTACGAGCAGTACTTC.